This is a list of T cell receptor beta chains from one sample in a study of radiotherapy plus CTLA-4 blockade in lung cancer. TCRdb keeps only in-frame clones here, not all; method: immunoSEQ multiplex PCR. The data hold more than 90,000 clones, with around 88% observed a single time. This material consisted of peripheral blood, taken from a patient treated with radiotherapy plus ipilimumab. Receptor source: a human donor with non-small cell lung cancer that progressed on radiotherapy plus ipilimumab. Each CDR3 is given without its conserved first and last residue. The order of the fields is clone size, D gene, V gene, J gene, CDR3 protein. A D gene is named only where the DNA matches it firmly. Clone size, where shown, is once, few, many, or a class for clones that have expanded.

>.|TRBD2|TRBV6-1|TRBJ2-5
ASSELAGGPGTQY
>.|TRBD2|TRBV18|TRBJ2-1
ASSLHASGRSEQF
>.|.|TRBV6-5|TRBJ1-3
ASLGGNTIY
>.|.|TRBV6-5|TRBJ2-2
ASRPLQLDTGELF
>.|TRBD1|TRBV11-3|TRBJ1-1
ASSSGQGTVHTEAF
>.|.|TRBV5-1|TRBJ2-5
ASTRGEYQETQY
>once|.|TRBV6-1|TRBJ2-5
ASTTRRGGQETQY
>.|.|TRBV6-5|TRBJ1-1
ASSSETPRGTEAF
>.|.|TRBV29-1|TRBJ2-7
SVGYSNYEQY
>.|TRBD1|TRBV18|TRBJ1-2
ASSPSGTGNGYT
>.|.|TRBV19|TRBJ1-2
ASRPATNYGYT
>once|.|TRBV10-3|TRBJ2-1
AISESPTDAYNEQF
>.|.|TRBV6-4|TRBJ2-7
ASSDSEASEQY
>.|TRBD2|TRBV18|TRBJ2-7
ASSPTSGSYEQY
>.|.|TRBV18|TRBJ2-7
ASSPGGGPYEQY
>.|.|TRBV30|TRBJ2-5
AWSPPMFGGMGTQY
>.|.|TRBV6-5|TRBJ1-4
ASRSGGTTNEKLF
>.|.|TRBV6-6|TRBJ2-5
ASMYISGRETQY
>.|.|TRBV11-2|TRBJ2-7
ASSSLPGHYGEQY
>.|.|TRBV19|TRBJ2-3
ASSTGFREITDTQY
>.|TRBD1|TRBV7-9|TRBJ2-7
ASSFGTGSYEQY
>once|.|TRBV6-1|TRBJ2-1
ASSEGGGGWLAF
>.|TRBD2|TRBV4-2|TRBJ2-5
ASSQLQGLAEQETQY
>.|TRBD1|TRBV27|TRBJ2-1
ASSSRQGTEYEQF
>.|.|TRBV27|TRBJ1-5
ASGPQGWSNQPQH
>.|TRBD1|TRBV9|TRBJ2-7
ASSPGQGLQQY
>.|TRBD2|TRBV29-1|TRBJ2-7
SVGLAGGVLYEQY
>few|.|TRBV19|TRBJ1-5
ASSRGQNNQPQH
>.|TRBD2|TRBV2|TRBJ2-1
ASSEAGGFNEQF
>.|.|TRBV5-1|TRBJ2-5
ASSLLGPTWAGETQY
>.|TRBD1|TRBV5-1|TRBJ2-2
ASSSRDRVGYTGELF
>.|TRBD2|TRBV2|TRBJ2-1
ASSDLGLAGNEQF
>.|.|TRBV5-6|TRBJ1-5
ASSFSGGEGNQPQH
>.|.|TRBV27|TRBJ2-7
ASSLRPNRISRVEQY
>.|TRBD1|TRBV6-5|TRBJ1-4
ASRPGQGWGEKLF
>.|TRBD1|TRBV18|TRBJ2-7
ASSPMDRGSYEQY
>.|.|TRBV6-1|TRBJ1-2
ASLGELGYGYT
>.|TRBD2|TRBV6-5|TRBJ2-3
ASSYSLAASTDTQY
>.|TRBD1|TRBV27|TRBJ1-2
ASSRGTGSLANYGYT
>.|.|TRBV5-1|TRBJ1-5
ASSLEGGPNQPQH
>.|TRBD2|TRBV5-7|TRBJ2-1
ASSLLIAGGRGNEQF
>.|.|TRBV18|TRBJ2-3
ASSPRWADTQY
>.|TRBD2|TRBV18|TRBJ2-7
ASSPPWARSGMSYEQY
>.|.|TRBV18|TRBJ1-2
ASSPREAYGYT